This T cell receptor (beta chain) was obtained from a study of T cells after yellow fever vaccination. TCRdb recomputed calls from the 5' RACE reads with MiXCR, one row per CDR3 protein. The data hold approximately 330,000 distinct CDR3 sequences, with approximately 13% observed a single time. Trimming took 1 base from V and 7 from J; bases not matched to a gene: 4. The V gene's germline CDR1 is SGDLS and CDR2 YYNGEE. This CDR3 region has 14 residues. The source of this sequence is a man aged 18 to 29 who received the YFV17D yellow fever vaccine. V gene TRBV9 combines with J gene TRBJ2-2; TRBD1 matches 7 bases. This material consisted of CD4+ T cells sorted from PBMCs, taken 15 days after the yellow fever booster vaccination. The DNA of the CDR3 is TGTGCCAGCAGCGTAAGAGGGGGCGGCGGGGAGCTGTTTTTT. This sequence encodes CASSVRGGGGELFF.